The clone carrying this TCR beta chain showed up many times. Before thyroid surgery, none of the patients had received any treatment. This sample is part of a study of metastatic and nonmetastatic thyroid tumors. The germline V gene encodes CDR1 SNHLY and CDR2 FYNNEI. The CDR3 is 12 amino acids. V was clipped by 2 bases and J by 2 bases, with 4 bases between them. Through MiXCR, TCRdb re-clonotyped the PCR reads. The sample includes about 15,000 clones, around 20% seen only once; the top ten take around 12%. The gene calls are TRBV2 and TRBJ2-7; D unclear. Input material: tumor tissue. The receptor was isolated from a female donor with papillary thyroid cancer or a benign thyroid nodule (not recorded which). Some clones in this sample may be carry-over from other donors' samples. In nucleotides, the CDR3 is TGTGCCAGCAGTGAATTTGCCTACGAGCAGTACTTC. This sequence encodes CASSEFAYEQYF. The full variable domain, in which reference TRBV2 and TRBJ2-7 provide the parts outside the CDR3, is EPEVTQTPSHQVTQMGQEVILRCVPISNHLYFYWYRQILGQKVEFLVSFYNNEISEKSEIFDDQFSVERPDGSNFTLKIRSTKLEDSAMYFCASSEFAYEQYFGPGTRLTVT.